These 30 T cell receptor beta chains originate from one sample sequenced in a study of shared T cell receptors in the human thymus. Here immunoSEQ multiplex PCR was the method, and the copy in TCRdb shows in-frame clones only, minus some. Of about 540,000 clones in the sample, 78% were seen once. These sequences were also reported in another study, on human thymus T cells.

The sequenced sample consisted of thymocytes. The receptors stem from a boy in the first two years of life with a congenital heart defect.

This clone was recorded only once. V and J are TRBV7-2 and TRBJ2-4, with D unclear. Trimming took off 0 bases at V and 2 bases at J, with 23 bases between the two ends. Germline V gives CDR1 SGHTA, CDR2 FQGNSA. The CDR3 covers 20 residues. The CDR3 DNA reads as TGTGCCAGCAGCTTAGCGCCCGTAGCCCCCACTTCTTCAACCAAAAACATTCAGTACTTC. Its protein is CASSLAPVAPTSSTKNIQYF.

CDR3 nucleotides: TGTGCCAGCGTCGGGAGGGACTATGGCTACACCTTC. Its protein is CASVGRDYGYTF. This chain joins TRBV9 and TRBJ1-2; D not certain. Per germline, CDR1 SGDLS and CDR2 YYNGEE. Deletions cut 7 bases from V and 3 bases from J, with 10 bases between. The CDR3 spans 12 residues.

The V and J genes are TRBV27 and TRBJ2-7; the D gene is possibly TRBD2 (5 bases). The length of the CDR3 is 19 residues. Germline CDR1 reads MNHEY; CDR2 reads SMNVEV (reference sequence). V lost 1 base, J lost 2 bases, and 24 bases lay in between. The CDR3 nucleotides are TGTGCCAGCAGTTTATGGGTCCCCGCGGGTGGCGCCACCACCTACGAGCAGTACTTC. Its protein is CASSLWVPAGGATTYEQYF.

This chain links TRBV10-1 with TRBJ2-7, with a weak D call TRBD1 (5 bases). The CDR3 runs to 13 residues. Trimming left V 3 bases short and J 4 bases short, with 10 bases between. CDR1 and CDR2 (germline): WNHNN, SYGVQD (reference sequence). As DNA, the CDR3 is TGCGCCAGCAGTGAAAACAGGTCATACGAGCAGTACTTC. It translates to CASSENRSYEQYF.

The CDR3 DNA reads as TGTGCCAGCAGCTCCCTTAGCGGGAGTGCGGAGACCCAGTACTTC. It yields the protein CASSSLSGSAETQYF. V gene TRBV13 combines with J gene TRBJ2-5; 9 bases are a match to TRBD2. V lost 4 bases and J lost 5; bases outside the gene matches: 8. Germline assignment: CDR1 PRHDT and CDR2 FYEKMQ (reference sequence). The CDR3 loop spans 15 amino acids.

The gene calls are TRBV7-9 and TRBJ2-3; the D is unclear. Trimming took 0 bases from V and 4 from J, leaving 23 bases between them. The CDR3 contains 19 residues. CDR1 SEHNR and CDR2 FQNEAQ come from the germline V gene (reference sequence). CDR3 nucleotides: TGTGCCAGCAGCTTAGCGGGCCCTCCTCTGAAAGAACGCGCAGATACGCAGTATTTT. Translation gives CASSLAGPPLKERADTQYF.

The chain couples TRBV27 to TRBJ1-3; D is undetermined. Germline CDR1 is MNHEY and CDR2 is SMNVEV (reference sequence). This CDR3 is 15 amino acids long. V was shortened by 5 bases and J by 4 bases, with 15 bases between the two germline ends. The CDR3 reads CASSGSGTPGNTIYF. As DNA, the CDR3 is TGTGCCAGCAGTGGATCGGGTACGCCCGGAAACACCATATATTTT.

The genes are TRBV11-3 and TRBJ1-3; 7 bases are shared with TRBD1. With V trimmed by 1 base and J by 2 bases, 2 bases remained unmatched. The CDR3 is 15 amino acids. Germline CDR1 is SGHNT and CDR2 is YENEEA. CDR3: CASSLVGQPGNTIYF. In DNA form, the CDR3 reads TGTGCCAGCAGCTTAGTGGGACAGCCTGGAAACACCATATATTTT.

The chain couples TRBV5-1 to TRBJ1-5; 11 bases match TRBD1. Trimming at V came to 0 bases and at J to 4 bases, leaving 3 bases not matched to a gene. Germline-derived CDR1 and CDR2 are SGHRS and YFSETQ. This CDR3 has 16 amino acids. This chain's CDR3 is CASSLGTGGLNQPQHF. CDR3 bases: TGCGCCAGCAGCTTGGGGACAGGGGGCCTGAATCAGCCCCAGCATTTT. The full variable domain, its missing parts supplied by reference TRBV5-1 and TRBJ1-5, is KAGVTQTPRYLIKTRGQQVTLSCSPISGHRSVSWYQQTPGQGLQFLFEYFSETQRNKGNFPGRFSGRQFSNSRSEMNVSTLELGDSALYLCASSLGTGGLNQPQHFGDGTRLSIL.

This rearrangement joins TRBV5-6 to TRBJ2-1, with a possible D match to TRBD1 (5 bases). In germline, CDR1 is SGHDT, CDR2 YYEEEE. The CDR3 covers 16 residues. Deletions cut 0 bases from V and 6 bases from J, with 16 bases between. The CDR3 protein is CASSLEGVSGSNEQFF. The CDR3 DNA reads TGTGCCAGCAGCTTGGAAGGGGTTTCAGGCAGCAATGAGCAGTTCTTC.

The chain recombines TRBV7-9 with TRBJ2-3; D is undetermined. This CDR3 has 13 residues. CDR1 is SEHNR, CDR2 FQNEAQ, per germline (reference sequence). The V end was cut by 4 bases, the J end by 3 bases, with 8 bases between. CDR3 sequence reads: CASSYHRTDTQYF. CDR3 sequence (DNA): TGTGCCAGCAGCTATCACCGGACAGATACGCAGTATTTT. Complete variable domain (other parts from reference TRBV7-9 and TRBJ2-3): DTGVSQNPRHKITKRGQNVTFRCDPISEHNRLYWYRQTLGQGPEFLTYFQNEAQLEKSRLLSDRFSAERPKGSFSTLEIQRTEQGDSAMYLCASSYHRTDTQYFGPGTRLTVL.

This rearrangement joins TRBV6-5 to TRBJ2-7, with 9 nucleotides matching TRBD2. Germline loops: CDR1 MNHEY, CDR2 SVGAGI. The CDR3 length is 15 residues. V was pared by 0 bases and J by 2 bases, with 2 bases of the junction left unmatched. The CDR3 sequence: CASSYSLAGTYEQYF. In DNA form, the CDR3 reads TGTGCCAGCAGTTACTCGCTAGCGGGGACCTACGAGCAGTACTTC.

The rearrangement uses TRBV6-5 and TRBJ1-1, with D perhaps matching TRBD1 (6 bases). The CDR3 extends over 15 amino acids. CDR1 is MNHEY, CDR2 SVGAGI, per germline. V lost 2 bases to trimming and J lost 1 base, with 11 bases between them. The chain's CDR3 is CASSYGAGANTEAFF. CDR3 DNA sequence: TGTGCCAGCAGTTACGGGGCAGGGGCGAACACTGAAGCTTTCTTT.

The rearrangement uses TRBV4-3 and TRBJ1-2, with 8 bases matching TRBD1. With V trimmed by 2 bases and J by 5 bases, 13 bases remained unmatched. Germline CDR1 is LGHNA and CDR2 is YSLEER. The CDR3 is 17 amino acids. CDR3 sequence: CASSQNGGQGARYGYTF. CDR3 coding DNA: TGCGCCAGCAGCCAAAACGGAGGGCAGGGGGCTCGGTATGGCTACACCTTC.

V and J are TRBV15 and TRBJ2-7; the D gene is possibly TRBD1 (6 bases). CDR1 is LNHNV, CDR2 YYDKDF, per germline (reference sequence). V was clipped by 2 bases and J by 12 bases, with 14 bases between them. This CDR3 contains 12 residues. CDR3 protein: CATSRQGQRSYF. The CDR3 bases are TGTGCCACCAGCAGACAGGGGCAAAGGTCGTACTTC. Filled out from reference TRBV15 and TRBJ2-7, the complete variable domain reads DAMVIQNPRYQVTQFGKPVTLSCSQTLNHNVMYWYQQKSSQAPKLLFHYYDKDFNNEADTPDNFQSRRPNTSFCFLDIRSPGLGDTAMYLCATSRQGQRSYFGPGTRLTVT.

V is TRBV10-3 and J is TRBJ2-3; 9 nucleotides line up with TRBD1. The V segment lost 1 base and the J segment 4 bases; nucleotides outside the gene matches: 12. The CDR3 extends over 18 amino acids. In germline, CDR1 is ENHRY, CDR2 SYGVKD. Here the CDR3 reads CAISEWNRGRVVADTQYF. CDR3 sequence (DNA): TGTGCCATCAGTGAGTGGAACAGGGGGCGAGTAGTGGCAGATACGCAGTATTTT.

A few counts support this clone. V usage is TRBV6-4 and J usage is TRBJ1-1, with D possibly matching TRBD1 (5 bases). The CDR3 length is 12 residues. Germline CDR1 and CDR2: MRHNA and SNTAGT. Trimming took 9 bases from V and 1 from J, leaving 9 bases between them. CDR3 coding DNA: TGTGCCAGTGGGGGGGAGAACACTGAAGCTTTCTTT. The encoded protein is CASGGENTEAFF.

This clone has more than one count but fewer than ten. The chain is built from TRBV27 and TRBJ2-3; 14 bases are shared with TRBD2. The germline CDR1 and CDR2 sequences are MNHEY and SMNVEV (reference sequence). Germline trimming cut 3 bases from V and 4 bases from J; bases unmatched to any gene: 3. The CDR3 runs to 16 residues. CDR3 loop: CASSLTSGREPDTQYF. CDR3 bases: TGTGCCAGCAGTTTGACTAGCGGGAGGGAGCCAGATACGCAGTATTTT.

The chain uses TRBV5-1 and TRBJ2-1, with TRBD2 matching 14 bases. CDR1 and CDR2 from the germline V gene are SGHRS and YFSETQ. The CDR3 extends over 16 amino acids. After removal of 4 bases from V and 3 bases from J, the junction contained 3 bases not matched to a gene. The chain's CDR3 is CASSRGLAGDYNEQFF. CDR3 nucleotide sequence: TGCGCCAGCAGCCGGGGACTAGCGGGAGACTACAATGAGCAGTTCTTC.

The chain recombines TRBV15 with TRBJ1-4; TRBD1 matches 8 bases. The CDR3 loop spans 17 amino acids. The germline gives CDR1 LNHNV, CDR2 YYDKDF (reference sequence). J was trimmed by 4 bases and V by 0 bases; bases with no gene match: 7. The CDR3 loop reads CATSRDVWDRINEKLFF. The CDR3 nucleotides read TGTGCCACCAGCAGAGATGTTTGGGACAGGATTAATGAAAAACTGTTTTTT.

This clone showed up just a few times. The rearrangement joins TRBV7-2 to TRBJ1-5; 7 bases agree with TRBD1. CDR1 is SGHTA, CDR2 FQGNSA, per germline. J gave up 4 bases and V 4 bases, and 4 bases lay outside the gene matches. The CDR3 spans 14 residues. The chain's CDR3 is CASSSGQRNQPQHF. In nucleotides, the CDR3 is TGTGCCAGCAGCTCGGGACAGCGGAATCAGCCCCAGCATTTT.

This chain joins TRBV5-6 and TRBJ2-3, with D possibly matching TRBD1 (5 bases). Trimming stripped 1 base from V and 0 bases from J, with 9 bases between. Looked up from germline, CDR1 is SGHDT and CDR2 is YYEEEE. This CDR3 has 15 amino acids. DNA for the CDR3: TGTGCCAGCAGCTTGCGACAGACTAGCACAGATACGCAGTATTTT. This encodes CASSLRQTSTDTQYF.

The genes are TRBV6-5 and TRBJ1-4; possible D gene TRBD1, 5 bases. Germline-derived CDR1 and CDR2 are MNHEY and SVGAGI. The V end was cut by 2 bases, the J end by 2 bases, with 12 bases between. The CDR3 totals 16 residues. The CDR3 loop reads CASSYRRGGTNEKLFF. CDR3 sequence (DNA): TGTGCCAGCAGTTACAGAAGGGGCGGCACTAATGAAAAACTGTTTTTT.

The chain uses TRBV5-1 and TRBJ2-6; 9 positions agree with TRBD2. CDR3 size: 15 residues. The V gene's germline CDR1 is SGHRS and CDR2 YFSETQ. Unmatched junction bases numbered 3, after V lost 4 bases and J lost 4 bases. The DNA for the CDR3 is TGCGCCAGCAGCAGCGGGGGGCCCGGGGCCAACGTCCTGACTTTC. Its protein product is CASSSGGPGANVLTF.

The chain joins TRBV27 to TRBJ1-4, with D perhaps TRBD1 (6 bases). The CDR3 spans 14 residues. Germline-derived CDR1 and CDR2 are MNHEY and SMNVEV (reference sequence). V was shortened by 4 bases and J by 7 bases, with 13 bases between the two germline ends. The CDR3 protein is CASSSDRGSEKLFF. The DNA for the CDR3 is TGTGCCAGCAGTTCCGATAGGGGGAGTGAAAAACTGTTTTTT. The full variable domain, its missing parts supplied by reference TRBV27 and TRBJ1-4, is EAQVTQNPRYLITVTGKKLTVTCSQNMNHEYMSWYRQDPGLGLRQIYYSMNVEVTDKGDVPEGYKVSRKEKRNFPLILESPSPNQTSLYFCASSSDRGSEKLFFGSGTQLSVL.

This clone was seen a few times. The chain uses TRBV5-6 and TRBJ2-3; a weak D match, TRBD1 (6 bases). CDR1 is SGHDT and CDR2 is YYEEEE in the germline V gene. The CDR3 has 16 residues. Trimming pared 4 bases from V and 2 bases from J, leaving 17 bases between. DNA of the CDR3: TGTGCCAGCAGCCCCCAACAGGGAACCCTCACAGATACGCAGTATTTT. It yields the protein CASSPQQGTLTDTQYF.

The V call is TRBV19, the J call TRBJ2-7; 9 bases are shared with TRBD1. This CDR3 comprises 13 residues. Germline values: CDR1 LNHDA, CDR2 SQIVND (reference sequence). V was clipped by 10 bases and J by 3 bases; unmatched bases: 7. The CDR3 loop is CATLGTGIYEQYF. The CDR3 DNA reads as TGTGCCACCCTGGGGACAGGGATCTACGAGCAGTACTTC.

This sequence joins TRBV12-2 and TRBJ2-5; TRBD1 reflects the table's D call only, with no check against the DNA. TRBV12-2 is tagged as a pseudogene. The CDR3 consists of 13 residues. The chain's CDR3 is CATPKGDQETQYF. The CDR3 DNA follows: TGTGCGACCCCGAAGGGGGACCAAGAGACCCAGTACTTC.

The CDR3: CASSDRVYEQYF. CDR3 DNA: TGTGCCAGCAGTGACAGGGTCTACGAGCAGTACTTC. The chain joins TRBV2 to TRBJ2-5; D possibly corresponds to TRBD1 (5 bases). The DNA end favors TRBJ2-7, so the J call may be wrong. This CDR3 has 12 amino acids. CDR1 is SNHLY, CDR2 FYNNEI, per germline.

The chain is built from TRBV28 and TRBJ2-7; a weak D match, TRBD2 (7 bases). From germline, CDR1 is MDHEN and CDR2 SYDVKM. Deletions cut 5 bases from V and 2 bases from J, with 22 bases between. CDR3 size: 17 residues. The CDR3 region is CASSSCCPGRGPYEQYF. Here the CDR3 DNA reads TGTGCCAGCAGTAGTTGCTGCCCAGGGCGGGGGCCCTACGAGCAGTACTTC.